These T cell receptor beta chains were read from a single sample in a study of OX40 agonist ivuxolimab in advanced cancers. Generated by immunoSEQ multiplex PCR, the TCRdb table keeps only in-frame clones and is missing some. The table includes 70,000 to 90,000 clones, 70% to 90% detected once. Sequencing was performed on CD4+ or CD8+ T cells sorted from blood, taken in a trial of the OX40 agonist ivuxolimab. These receptor sequences come from an adult with an advanced solid tumor such as melanoma, head and neck, liver or kidney cancer. The CDR3 runs from the conserved cysteine through the conserved F or W. Each record gives: V gene, clone size, J gene, D gene, CDR3 protein, CDR3 DNA. The D gene is left open where the match is weak. Some rows mark clone size as missing; the rest say once, few, many or name a class of expanded clone.

V: TRBV2
size: .
J: TRBJ1-3
D: .
CDR3: CASSEASLDWGNTIYF
DNA: TGTGCCAGCAGTGAAGCGTCTCTTGACTGGGGAAACACCATATATTTT

V: TRBV18
size: .
J: TRBJ1-2
D: .
CDR3: CASSPDVSEGSYGYTF
DNA: TGTGCCAGCTCACCGGACGTCTCAGAGGGGAGCTATGGCTACACCTTC

V: TRBV6-1
size: once
J: TRBJ1-2
D: .
CDR3: CASSGDYGYTF
DNA: TGTGCCAGCAGTGGCGACTATGGCTACACCTTC

V: TRBV10-3
size: .
J: TRBJ2-1
D: TRBD2
CDR3: CAIKEGSGEYNEQFF
DNA: TGTGCCATCAAAGAAGGGAGCGGGGAATACAATGAGCAGTTCTTC

V: TRBV28
size: few
J: TRBJ1-4
D: .
CDR3: CASILRGGNEKLFF
DNA: TGTGCCAGCATCCTACGGGGGGGAAATGAAAAACTGTTTTTT

V: TRBV28
size: .
J: TRBJ2-5
D: .
CDR3: CASSKRVGEIETQYF
DNA: TGTGCCAGCAGTAAAAGGGTAGGGGAAATAGAGACCCAGTACTTC

V: TRBV6-1
size: .
J: TRBJ1-5
D: .
CDR3: CASSDNSNQPQHF
DNA: TGTGCCAGCAGTGATAATAGCAATCAGCCCCAGCATTTT

V: TRBV5-1
size: .
J: TRBJ1-1
D: .
CDR3: CASSLATDYTEAFF
DNA: TGCGCCAGCAGCTTGGCCACGGATTACACTGAAGCTTTCTTT

V: TRBV6-1
size: .
J: TRBJ2-1
D: .
CDR3: CASSVVRSSYNEQFF
DNA: TGTGCCAGCAGTGTGGTCCGGAGCTCCTACAATGAGCAGTTCTTC

V: TRBV5-4
size: .
J: TRBJ1-4
D: .
CDR3: CASSPQTNEKLFF
DNA: TGTGCCAGCAGCCCTCAGACTAATGAAAAACTGTTTTTT

V: TRBV5-1
size: .
J: TRBJ2-7
D: .
CDR3: CASSLLISGTGGGEQYF
DNA: TGCGCCAGCAGCTTGCTTATATCGGGAACAGGTGGTGGCGAGCAGTACTTC

V: TRBV9
size: .
J: TRBJ2-3
D: TRBD2
CDR3: CASSVGGTSGARTDTQYF
DNA: TGTGCCAGCAGCGTAGGGGGGACTAGCGGGGCCCGCACAGATACGCAGTATTTT

V: TRBV6-8
size: .
J: TRBJ2-1
D: .
CDR3: CASSRGRSFCNEQFF
DNA: TGTGCCAGCAGCCGGGGACGTAGCTTCTGCAATGAGCAGTTCTTC

V: TRBV7-8
size: .
J: TRBJ2-1
D: .
CDR3: CASSPWGGAYNEQFF
DNA: TGTGCCAGCAGCCCCTGGGGCGGGGCGTACAATGAGCAGTTCTTC

V: TRBV4-1
size: .
J: TRBJ1-1
D: .
CDR3: CASSQDQGNTEAFF
DNA: TGCGCCAGCAGCCAAGATCAGGGGAACACTGAAGCTTTCTTT

V: TRBV7-3
size: once
J: TRBJ2-2
D: .
CDR3: CASSSQGSTGELFF
DNA: TGTGCCAGCAGCTCACAGGGTTCCACCGGGGAGCTGTTTTTT

V: TRBV19
size: once
J: TRBJ2-3
D: .
CDR3: CASSDIDTQYF
DNA: TGTGCCAGTAGTGACATAGATACGCAGTATTTT

V: TRBV27
size: .
J: TRBJ1-2
D: TRBD1
CDR3: CASSQLDRGVYGYTF
DNA: TGTGCCAGCAGTCAACTCGACAGGGGAGTGTATGGCTACACCTTC

V: TRBV14
size: .
J: TRBJ2-5
D: .
CDR3: CASSQVPSTQYF
DNA: TGTGCCAGCAGCCAGGTCCCTAGTACCCAGTACTTC

V: TRBV6-1
size: .
J: TRBJ2-5
D: .
CDR3: CASFWGPQETQYF
DNA: TGTGCCAGCTTTTGGGGACCCCAAGAGACCCAGTACTTC

V: TRBV2
size: .
J: TRBJ2-5
D: TRBD2
CDR3: CASAGLAGRETQYF
DNA: TGTGCCAGCGCGGGACTAGCGGGAAGGGAGACCCAGTACTTC

V: TRBV7-8
size: once
J: TRBJ2-7
D: .
CDR3: CASSLARTYEQYF
DNA: TGTGCCAGCAGCTTAGCGAGAACCTACGAGCAGTACTTC

V: TRBV7-8
size: few
J: TRBJ1-2
D: .
CDR3: CASSPDNTNYGYTF
DNA: TGTGCCAGCAGCCCGGACAACACTAACTATGGCTACACCTTC

V: TRBV9
size: .
J: TRBJ2-6
D: TRBD1
CDR3: CASSTSTGGGSGANVLTF
DNA: TGTGCCAGCAGCACTTCGACAGGGGGTGGATCTGGGGCCAACGTCCTGACTTTC

V: TRBV30
size: .
J: TRBJ1-5
D: .
CDR3: CAWSIGGRNQPQHF
DNA: TGTGCCTGGAGTATTGGGGGTCGCAATCAGCCCCAGCATTTT

V: TRBV7-2
size: .
J: TRBJ2-1
D: TRBD2
CDR3: CASSRGGLFSYNEQFF
DNA: TGTGCCAGCAGCCGCGGGGGGCTATTCTCCTACAATGAGCAGTTCTTC

V: TRBV6-1
size: .
J: TRBJ1-5
D: .
CDR3: CASSELSGQPQHF
DNA: TGTGCCAGCAGTGAACTCAGCGGACAGCCCCAGCATTTT

V: TRBV2
size: few
J: TRBJ1-5
D: .
CDR3: CASSEGGGFGGPQHF
DNA: TGTGCCAGCAGTGAAGGTGGAGGGTTCGGAGGGCCCCAGCATTTT

V: TRBV6-5
size: .
J: TRBJ1-1
D: .
CDR3: CASSYIAGAFF
DNA: TGTGCCAGCAGTTACATCGCTGGGGCTTTCTTT

V: TRBV2
size: .
J: TRBJ1-3
D: .
CDR3: CASRQSGNTIYF
DNA: TGTGCCAGCAGACAGTCTGGAAACACCATATATTTT

V: TRBV10-1
size: few
J: TRBJ2-1
D: .
CDR3: CASGARGEQFF
DNA: TGCGCCAGTGGAGCAAGGGGTGAGCAGTTCTTC

V: TRBV10-2
size: .
J: TRBJ2-7
D: .
CDR3: CASRTRGGSYEQYF
DNA: TGCGCCAGCAGGACCAGGGGGGGCTCCTACGAGCAGTACTTC

V: TRBV30
size: few
J: TRBJ1-2
D: .
CDR3: CAWSVSRVGGYTF
DNA: TGTGCCTGGAGTGTATCCAGGGTCGGAGGCTACACCTTC

V: TRBV11-2
size: .
J: TRBJ1-1
D: .
CDR3: CASSLVGLFEAFF
DNA: TGTGCCAGCAGCTTAGTTGGGCTTTTTGAAGCTTTCTTT

V: TRBV7-9
size: .
J: TRBJ2-5
D: .
CDR3: CASTILREDQETQYF
DNA: TGTGCCAGCACCATATTGAGGGAGGACCAAGAGACCCAGTACTTC

V: TRBV2
size: .
J: TRBJ2-1
D: TRBD2
CDR3: CASNLGLAGYNEQFF
DNA: TGTGCCAGCAATCTCGGACTAGCGGGATACAATGAGCAGTTCTTC

V: TRBV9
size: .
J: TRBJ1-2
D: .
CDR3: CASSVAGQDYGYTF
DNA: TGTGCCAGCAGCGTAGCTGGGCAGGACTATGGCTACACCTTC

V: TRBV9
size: .
J: TRBJ2-1
D: .
CDR3: CASSGRDNEQFF
DNA: TGTGCCAGCAGCGGGAGGGACAATGAGCAGTTCTTC

V: TRBV5-1
size: .
J: TRBJ1-1
D: .
CDR3: CASSLETPSRKTEAFF
DNA: TGCGCCAGCAGCTTGGAAACCCCCTCCCGGAAAACTGAAGCTTTCTTT

V: TRBV5-5
size: .
J: TRBJ2-7
D: TRBD2
CDR3: CASSLVHMGLAGAGEQYF
DNA: TGTGCCAGCAGCTTGGTTCACATGGGACTAGCGGGAGCGGGCGAGCAGTACTTC

V: TRBV29-1
size: .
J: TRBJ2-7
D: .
CDR3: CSGVVSGGEQYF
DNA: TGCAGCGGGGTGGTCTCCGGGGGTGAGCAGTACTTC

V: TRBV27
size: .
J: TRBJ1-1
D: .
CDR3: CASSYRANTEAFF
DNA: TGTGCCAGCAGTTACAGGGCGAACACTGAAGCTTTCTTT

V: TRBV6-4
size: .
J: TRBJ2-5
D: TRBD2
CDR3: CASSPRLAGRETQYF
DNA: TGTGCCAGCAGTCCCCGACTAGCGGGGAGAGAGACCCAGTACTTC

V: TRBV5-1
size: .
J: TRBJ1-3
D: .
CDR3: CASRMDSSGNTIYF
DNA: TGCGCCAGCAGAATGGACAGCTCTGGAAACACCATATATTTT

V: TRBV5-6
size: .
J: TRBJ2-5
D: .
CDR3: CASSRAGEETQYF
DNA: TGTGCCAGCAGCCGCGCGGGTGAAGAGACCCAGTACTTC

V: TRBV5-1
size: .
J: TRBJ1-1
D: .
CDR3: CASSLVGGGNTEAFF
DNA: TGCGCCAGCAGCTTGGTCGGGGGAGGGAACACTGAAGCTTTCTTT

V: TRBV7-2
size: .
J: TRBJ2-7
D: .
CDR3: CASSLQGAVYEQYF
DNA: TGTGCCAGCAGCTTACAAGGGGCCGTCTACGAGCAGTACTTC

V: TRBV20-1
size: once
J: TRBJ2-3
D: .
CDR3: CSARVDTQYF
DNA: TGCAGTGCTAGAGTAGATACGCAGTATTTT

V: TRBV10-3
size: few
J: TRBJ2-6
D: .
CDR3: CAISEPSGANVLTF
DNA: TGTGCCATCAGTGAGCCTTCTGGGGCCAACGTCCTGACTTTC

V: TRBV5-6
size: few
J: TRBJ1-1
D: .
CDR3: CASSFSVEAFF
DNA: TGTGCCAGCAGCTTTTCGGTTGAAGCTTTCTTT

V: TRBV5-1
size: .
J: TRBJ2-3
D: TRBD2
CDR3: CASSLVSGASTDTQYF
DNA: TGCGCCAGCAGCTTGGTGAGCGGGGCTAGCACAGATACGCAGTATTTT

V: TRBV6-4
size: .
J: TRBJ2-3
D: TRBD1
CDR3: CASSDMGQSTDTQYF
DNA: TGTGCCAGCAGTGATATGGGACAGAGCACAGATACGCAGTATTTT

V: TRBV9
size: once
J: TRBJ2-7
D: TRBD1
CDR3: CASSPGQGALGEQYF
DNA: TGTGCCAGCAGCCCGGGACAGGGGGCACTCGGCGAGCAGTACTTC